This TCR beta chain was identified in a study of technical replicates of blood from a handful of donors (dated by TCRdb to the late 2010s). For this clone: It has no known antigen specificity. Per-base quality was not reported, and no clone a single base away is much larger than it.

Library construction relied on the immunoSEQ multiplex PCR assay. TCRdb limited this immuneACCESS table to in-frame rearrangements with V and J called. A share of clones is missing; checked studies link under half to unresolved V genes, and the rest is unexplained. This sample gives 55,000 to 80,000 clones in total; around 97% of them show up just once. Roughly 0.19% of the sample is in the top ten clones. Taken from the germline V gene (reference sequence), the CDR1 and CDR2 loops are SGHNT and YYREEE. V loses 5 bases of germline sequence and J loses 5 bases, and the interval between the two ends is 10 bases. The CDR3, from cysteine to phenylalanine, totals 12 residues. Only the CDR3 region is kept as DNA, spanning 36 bases read in frame from base 1.

The rearranged chain carries TRBV5-4 and TRBJ1-1, with an unclear D gene assignment. The receptor was isolated from a human donor in good health. Sequencing was performed on T cells isolated from PBMCs. CDR3 reads: CASSSGRTEAFF. The sequenced DNA is TGTGCCAGCAGTTCCGGGAGGACTGAAGCTTTCTTT. Reference TRBV5-4 and TRBJ1-1 genes cover what lies past the CDR3, so the full variable domain is ETGVTQSPTHLIKTRGQQVTLRCSSQSGHNTVSWYQQALGQGPQFIFQYYREEENGRGNFPPRFSGLQFPNYSSELNVNALELDDSALYLCASSSGRTEAFFGQGTRLTVV.